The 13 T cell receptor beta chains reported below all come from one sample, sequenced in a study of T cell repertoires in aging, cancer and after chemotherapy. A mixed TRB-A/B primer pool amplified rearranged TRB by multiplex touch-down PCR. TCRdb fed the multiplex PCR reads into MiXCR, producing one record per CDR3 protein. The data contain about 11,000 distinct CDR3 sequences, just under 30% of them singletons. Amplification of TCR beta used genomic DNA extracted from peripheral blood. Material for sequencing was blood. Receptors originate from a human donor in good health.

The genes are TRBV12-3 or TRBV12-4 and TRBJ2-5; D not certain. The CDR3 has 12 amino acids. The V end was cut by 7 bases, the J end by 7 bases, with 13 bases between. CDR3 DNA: TGTGCCAGCACCCTCACCCAGGTGACCCAGTACTTC. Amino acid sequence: CASTLTQVTQYF.

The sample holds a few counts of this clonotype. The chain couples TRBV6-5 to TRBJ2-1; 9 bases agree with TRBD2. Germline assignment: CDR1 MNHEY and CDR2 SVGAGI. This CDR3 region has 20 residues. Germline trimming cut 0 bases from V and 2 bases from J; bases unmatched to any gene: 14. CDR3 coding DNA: TGTGCCAGCAGTTACTCCCGGGGAGTAGCGGGGGTCGCTACCTACAATGAGCAGTTCTTC. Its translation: CASSYSRGVAGVATYNEQFF.

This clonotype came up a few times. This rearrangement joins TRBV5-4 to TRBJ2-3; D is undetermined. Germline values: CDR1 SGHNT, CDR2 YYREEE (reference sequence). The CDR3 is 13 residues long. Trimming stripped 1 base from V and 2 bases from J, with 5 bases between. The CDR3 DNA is TGTGCCAGCAGCTTGCCTAACACAGATACGCAGTATTTT. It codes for CASSLPNTDTQYF. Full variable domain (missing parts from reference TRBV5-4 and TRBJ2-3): ETGVTQSPTHLIKTRGQQVTLRCSSQSGHNTVSWYQQALGQGPQFIFQYYREEENGRGNFPPRFSGLQFPNYSSELNVNALELDDSALYLCASSLPNTDTQYFGPGTRLTVL.

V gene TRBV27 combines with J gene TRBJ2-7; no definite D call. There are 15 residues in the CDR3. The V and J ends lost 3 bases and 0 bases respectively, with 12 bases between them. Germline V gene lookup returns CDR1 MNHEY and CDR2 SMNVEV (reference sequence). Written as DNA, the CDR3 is TGTGCCAGCAGTTTTTCTTCGGCGGTCTCCTACGAGCAGTACTTC. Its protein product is CASSFSSAVSYEQYF.

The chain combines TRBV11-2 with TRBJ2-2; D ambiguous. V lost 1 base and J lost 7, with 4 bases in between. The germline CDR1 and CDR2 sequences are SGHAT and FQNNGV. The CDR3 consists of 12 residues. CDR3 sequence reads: CASSLGVGELFF. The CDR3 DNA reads TGTGCCAGCAGCTTAGGGGTCGGGGAGCTGTTTTTT.

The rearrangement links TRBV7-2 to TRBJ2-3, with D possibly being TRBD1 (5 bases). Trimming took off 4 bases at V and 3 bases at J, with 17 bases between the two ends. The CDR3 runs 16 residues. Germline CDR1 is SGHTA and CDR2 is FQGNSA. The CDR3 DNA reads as TGTGCCAGCAGCTCCGCTCAGGGTTACGCAACAGATACGCAGTATTTT. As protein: CASSSAQGYATDTQYF.

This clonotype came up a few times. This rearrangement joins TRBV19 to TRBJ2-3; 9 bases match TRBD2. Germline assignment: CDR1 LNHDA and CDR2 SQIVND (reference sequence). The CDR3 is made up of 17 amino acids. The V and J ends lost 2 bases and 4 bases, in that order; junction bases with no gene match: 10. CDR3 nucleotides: TGTGCCAGTAGTATACGGGGACTAGCAGACTGGGCAGATACGCAGTATTTT. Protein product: CASSIRGLADWADTQYF.

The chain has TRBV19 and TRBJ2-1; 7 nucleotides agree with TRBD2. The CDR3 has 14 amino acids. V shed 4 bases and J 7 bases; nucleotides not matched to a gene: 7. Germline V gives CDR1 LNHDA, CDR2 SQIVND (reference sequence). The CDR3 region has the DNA TGTGCCAGTAGTAGCAGCGGGGAGAGAAATGAGCAGTTCTTC. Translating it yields CASSSSGERNEQFF.

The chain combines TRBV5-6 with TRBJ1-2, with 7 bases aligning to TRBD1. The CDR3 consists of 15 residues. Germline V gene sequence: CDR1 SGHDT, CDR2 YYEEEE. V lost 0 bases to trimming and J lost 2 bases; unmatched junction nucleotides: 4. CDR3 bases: TGTGCCAGCAGCTTGGGCGACAGGGAGAACTATGGCTACACCTTC. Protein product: CASSLGDRENYGYTF. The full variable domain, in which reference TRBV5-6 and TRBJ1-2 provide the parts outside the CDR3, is DAGVTQSPTHLIKTRGQQVTLRCSPKSGHDTVSWYQQALGQGPQFIFQYYEEEERQRGNFPDRFSGHQFPNYSSELNVNALLLGDSALYLCASSLGDRENYGYTFGSGTRLTVV.

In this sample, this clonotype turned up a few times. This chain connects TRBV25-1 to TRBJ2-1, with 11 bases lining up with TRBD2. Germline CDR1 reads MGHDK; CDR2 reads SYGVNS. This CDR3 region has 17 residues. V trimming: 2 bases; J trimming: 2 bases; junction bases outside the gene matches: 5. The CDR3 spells CASSEIGTSGAYNEQFF. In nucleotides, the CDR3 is TGTGCCAGCAGTGAAATAGGGACTAGCGGAGCCTACAATGAGCAGTTCTTC. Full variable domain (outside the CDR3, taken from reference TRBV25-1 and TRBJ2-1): EADIYQTPRYLVIGTGKKITLECSQTMGHDKMYWYQQDPGMELHLIHYSYGVNSTEKGDLSSESTVSRIRTEHFPLTLESARPSHTSQYLCASSEIGTSGAYNEQFFGPGTRLTVL.

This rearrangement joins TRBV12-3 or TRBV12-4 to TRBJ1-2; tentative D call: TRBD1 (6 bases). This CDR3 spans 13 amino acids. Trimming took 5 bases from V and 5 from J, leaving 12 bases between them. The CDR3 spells CASSPTGSYGYTF. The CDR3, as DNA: TGTGCCAGCAGTCCGACAGGTTCTTATGGCTACACCTTC.

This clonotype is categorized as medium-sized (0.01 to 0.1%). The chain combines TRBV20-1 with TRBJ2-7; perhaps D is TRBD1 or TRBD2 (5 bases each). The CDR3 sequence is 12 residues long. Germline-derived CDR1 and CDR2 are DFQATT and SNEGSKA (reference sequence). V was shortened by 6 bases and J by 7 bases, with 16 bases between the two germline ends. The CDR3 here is CSARGQPGEQYF. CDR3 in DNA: TGCAGTGCGAGGGGCCAACCGGGGGAGCAGTACTTC.

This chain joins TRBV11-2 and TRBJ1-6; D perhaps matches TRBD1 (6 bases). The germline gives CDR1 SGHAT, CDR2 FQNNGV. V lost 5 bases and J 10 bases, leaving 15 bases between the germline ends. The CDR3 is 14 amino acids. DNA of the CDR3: TGTGCCAGCAGCGATCAGGGGAATTGGTCACCCCTCCACTTT. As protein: CASSDQGNWSPLHF.